The TCR beta chain described here comes from a study of blood T cell repertoires in COVID-19. The data were produced by immunoSEQ multiplex PCR, yet TCRdb's version contains in-frame clones alone and is incomplete. Of about 240,000 clones in the sample, 80% to 90% were seen once. CDR1 and CDR2 from the germline V gene are SNHLY and FYNNEI. V shed 3 bases, J shed 4 bases, and the junction held 7 bases outside the gene matches. The CDR3 extends over 17 amino acids. Cohorts were based on clinical histories the participants reported. The sequencing input was PBMCs or T cells enriched from blood (not recorded which). J is TRBJ1-6 and V is TRBV2; 9 bases map to TRBD1. This receptor was taken from a woman younger than 45 with acute COVID-19. This CDR3 is CASSDSGTGKYNSPLHF. As DNA, the CDR3 is TGTGCCAGCAGTGACTCCGGGACAGGGAAATATAATTCACCCCTCCACTTT. The variable domain in full, completed from reference TRBV2 and TRBJ1-6, reads EPEVTQTPSHQVTQMGQEVILRCVPISNHLYFYWYRQILGQKVEFLVSFYNNEISEKSEIFDDQFSVERPDGSNFTLKIRSTKLEDSAMYFCASSDSGTGKYNSPLHFGNGTRLTVT.